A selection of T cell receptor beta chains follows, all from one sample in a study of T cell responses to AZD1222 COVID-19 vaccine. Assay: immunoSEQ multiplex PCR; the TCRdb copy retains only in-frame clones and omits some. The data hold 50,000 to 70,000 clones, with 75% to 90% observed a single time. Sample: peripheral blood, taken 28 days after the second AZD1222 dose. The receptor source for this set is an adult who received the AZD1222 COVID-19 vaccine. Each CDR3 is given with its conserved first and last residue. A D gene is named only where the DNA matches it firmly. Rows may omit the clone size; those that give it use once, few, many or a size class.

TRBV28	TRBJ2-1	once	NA	TGTGCCAGCAGTTTCCCCGGGACTTCAATTTACAATGAGCAGTTCTTC	CASSFPGTSIYNEQFF
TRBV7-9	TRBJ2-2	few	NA	TGTGCCAGCAGCTTAGAGGGGAACACCGGGGAGCTGTTTTTT	CASSLEGNTGELFF
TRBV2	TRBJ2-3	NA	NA	TGTGCCAGCAGTGAAGGGCGGCGGTCGCAGTATTTT	CASSEGRRSQYF
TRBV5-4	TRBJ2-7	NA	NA	TGTGCCAGCAGCGTACGTCGTATGAGTGGGGTTCCATCCTACGAGCAGTACTTC	CASSVRRMSGVPSYEQYF
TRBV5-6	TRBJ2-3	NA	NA	TGTGCCAGCAGCTTCCGGACTCCAGATACGCAGTATTTT	CASSFRTPDTQYF
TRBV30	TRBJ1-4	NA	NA	TGTGCCTGGAGCCGGCAGGCGAATGAAAAACTGTTTTTT	CAWSRQANEKLFF
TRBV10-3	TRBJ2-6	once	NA	TGTGCCATCAGTGAGCCACTTGAGGATGGGGCCAACGTCCTGACTTTC	CAISEPLEDGANVLTF
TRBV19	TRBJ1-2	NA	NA	TGTGCCAGTAAGGAAGTGGCGGGGGAGAATTATGGCTACACCTTC	CASKEVAGENYGYTF
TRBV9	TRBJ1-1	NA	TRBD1	TGTGCCAGCAGCGTCTACCCCACAGGGGTTGGCACTGAAGCTTTCTTT	CASSVYPTGVGTEAFF
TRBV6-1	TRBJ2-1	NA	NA	TGTGCCAGCAGTGACCCCCATACAGGGTACAATGAGCAGTTCTTC	CASSDPHTGYNEQFF
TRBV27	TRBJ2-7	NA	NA	TGTGCCAGCAGTCCCGGGGGGCGCCGCGAGCAGTACTTC	CASSPGGRREQYF
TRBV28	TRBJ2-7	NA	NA	TGTGCCAGCAGTTTCCCGAGATACGAGCAGTACTTC	CASSFPRYEQYF
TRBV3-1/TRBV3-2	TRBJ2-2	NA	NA	TGTGCCAGCAGCCAAGTTCTCCTTCCCACCGGGGAGCTGTTTTTT	CASSQVLLPTGELFF
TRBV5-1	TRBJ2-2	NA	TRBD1	TGCGCCAGCAGCTTGGATAGGACAGGTTCCGGGGAGCTGTTTTTT	CASSLDRTGSGELFF
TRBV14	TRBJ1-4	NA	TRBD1	TGTGCCAGCAGCCAGCACCGGGACAGGGCGACTGAAAAACTGTTTTTT	CASSQHRDRATEKLFF
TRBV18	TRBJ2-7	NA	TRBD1	TGTGCCAGCTCACCGGGACAGGAAAGCGAGCAGTACTTC	CASSPGQESEQYF
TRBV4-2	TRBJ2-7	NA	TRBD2	TGTGCCAGCAGCCAGGGCCCGGGACTAGCGGTCTACGAGCAGTACTTC	CASSQGPGLAVYEQYF
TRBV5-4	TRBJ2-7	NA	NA	TGTGCCAGCAGCCCTAGGGGAGGCGAGCAGTACTTC	CASSPRGGEQYF
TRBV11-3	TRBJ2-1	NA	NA	TGTGCCAGCAGCTTACAGGCCAGACTACCCTACAATGAGCAGTTCTTC	CASSLQARLPYNEQFF
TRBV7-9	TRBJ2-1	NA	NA	TGTGCCAGCAGCTTTCAGCCGCTCAATGAGCAGTTCTTC	CASSFQPLNEQFF
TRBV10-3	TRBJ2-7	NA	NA	TGTGCCATCAGTGAGTCGCGGGTCGGGCACGAGCAGTACTTC	CAISESRVGHEQYF
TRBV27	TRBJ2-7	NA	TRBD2	TGTGCCAGCAGTTTAGAGGGAGGGCCCTACGAGCAGTACTTC	CASSLEGGPYEQYF
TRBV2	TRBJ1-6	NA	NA	TGTGCCAGCTACACAGGACGGGCAGCTCGCTTGCCACTCCACTTT	CASYTGRAARLPLHF
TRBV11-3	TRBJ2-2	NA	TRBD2	TGTGCCAGCAGCTTGAGGGTAGGGACTAGCGGGAGGGCGAACACCGGGGAGCTGTTTTTT	CASSLRVGTSGRANTGELFF
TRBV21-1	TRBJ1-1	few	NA	TGTGCCAGCAGCAAAGAAGACCCCCGCGTAGACAGGGGAATCACTGAAGCTTTCTTT	CASSKEDPRVDRGITEAFF
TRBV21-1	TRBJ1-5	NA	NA	TGTGCCAGCAGCAAACGCAGGGATCAGCCCCAGCATTTT	CASSKRRDQPQHF
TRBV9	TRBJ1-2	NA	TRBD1	TGTGCCAGCAGCGTAGAAGGTTCAGGGGGCCTTTATGGCTACACCTTC	CASSVEGSGGLYGYTF
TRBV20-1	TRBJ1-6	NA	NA	TGCAGTGCTAGTTTGTTAGGCCAGAGCCTAATTCAAGGTTCACCCCTCCACTTT	CSASLLGQSLIQGSPLHF
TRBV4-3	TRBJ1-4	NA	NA	TGCGCCAGCAGCCGGACCAAATGGAATGATGAAAAACTGTTTTTT	CASSRTKWNDEKLFF
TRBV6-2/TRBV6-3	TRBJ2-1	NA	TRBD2	TGTGCCAGCAGTCGGCGGACTAGCGGGACCTCCTACAATGAGCAGTTCTTC	CASSRRTSGTSYNEQFF
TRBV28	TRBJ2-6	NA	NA	TGTGCCATCCTCACGGGAGATCGGGCCAACGTCCTGACTTTC	CAILTGDRANVLTF
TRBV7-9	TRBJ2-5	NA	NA	TGTGCCAGCAGCTTAGTTTCAGGGTTGGAGACCCAGTACTTC	CASSLVSGLETQYF
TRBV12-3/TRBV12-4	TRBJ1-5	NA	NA	TGTGCCAGCAGTTTCGTCCAGAGACAGCCCCAGCATTTT	CASSFVQRQPQHF
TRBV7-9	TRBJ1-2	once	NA	TGTGCCAGCAGCACCCGAGACAGGTTTCTCTATGGCTACACCTTC	CASSTRDRFLYGYTF
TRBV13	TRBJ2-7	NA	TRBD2	TGTGCCAGCAGCTCCATCGCGGGGGGGAACTCCTACGAGCAGTACTTC	CASSSIAGGNSYEQYF
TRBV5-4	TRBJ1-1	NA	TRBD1	TGTGCCAGCAGCCCGGCGGGGACAGGGGCTTCGGTCACTGAAGCTTTCTTT	CASSPAGTGASVTEAFF
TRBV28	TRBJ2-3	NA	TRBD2	TGTGCCAGCAGCCTGACTAGCGTTACTAGCACAGATACGCAGTATTTT	CASSLTSVTSTDTQYF
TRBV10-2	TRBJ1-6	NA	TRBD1	TGCGCCAGCAGGCCGACAGGGGGGGGTAATTCACCCCTCCACTTT	CASRPTGGGNSPLHF
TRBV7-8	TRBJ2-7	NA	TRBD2	TGTGCCAGCAGCTTAGGGCGGGGGTTCGCTCCTCGGCCTGGCTACGAGCAGTACTTC	CASSLGRGFAPRPGYEQYF
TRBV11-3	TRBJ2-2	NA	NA	TGTGCCAGCAGCTTAACCGGCCGGGGCACCGGGGAGCTGTTTTTT	CASSLTGRGTGELFF